This TCR beta chain comes out of a study of T cell changes during pregnancy in multiple sclerosis. Some clones are missing from TCRdb's copy, which holds only in-frame ones; the method was immunoSEQ multiplex PCR. Of 80,000 to 130,000 clones listed, almost 95% were seen once; the top ten hold about 1%. The CDR3 spans 15 residues. Germline-derived CDR1 and CDR2 are PRHDT and FYEKMQ (reference sequence). Trimming shortened V by 1 base and J by 5 bases, and 14 bases separated the two germline ends. The chain couples TRBV13 to TRBJ2-5; tentatively, D is TRBD2 (5 bases). The receptor was isolated from a female donor with multiple sclerosis, enrolled in a pregnancy study. The sample consisted of peripheral blood, taken before pregnancy. The CDR3 bases are TGTGCCAGCAGCTTAGTGTCATTTCGAGGGGAGACCCAGTACTTC. Translated, it gives CASSLVSFRGETQYF.